This passage covers 17 T cell receptor beta chains from one sample sequenced in a study of type 1 and type 2 diabetes patients. Amplification started from genomic DNA. Amplification of the beta chain CDR3 used 30 forward and 13 reverse multiplex primers. TCRdb re-derived calls from the multiplex PCR reads in MiXCR, one entry per CDR3 protein. The profile shows 270,000 or so distinct CDR3 sequences, 40% to 50% of them singletons. Sequenced sample: peripheral blood mononuclear cells (PBMCs). The receptors were sampled from a man younger than 35 with type 2 diabetes.

In this sample, this clonotype turned up a few times. The J gene is TRBJ2-7, the V gene TRBV7-6; 8 bases are shared with TRBD2. J was trimmed by 0 bases and V by 2 bases; bases with no gene match: 3. Germline V gene sequence: CDR1 SGHVS, CDR2 FNYEAQ. The CDR3 contains 15 residues. CDR3 amino acids: CASSLRTSGSYEQYF. CDR3 DNA: TGTGCCAGCAGCTTACGAACTAGCGGCTCCTACGAGCAGTACTTC.

Notes on this clonotype: One end of the junction varies from germline; a read error may be responsible. This rearrangement joins TRBV7-2 to TRBJ2-5; 12 positions agree with TRBD2. CDR3 length: 17 amino acids. Germline CDR1 and CDR2: SGHTA and FQGNSA. In nucleotides, the CDR3 is TGCGCCAGCAGCCAACCAAGACTAGCGGGAGTGGAGGAGACCCAGTACTTC. As protein: CASSQPRLAGVEETQYF.

The rearrangement links TRBV2 to TRBJ2-5, with TRBD1 identical over 7 bases. After removal of 8 bases from V and 3 bases from J, the junction contained 3 bases not matched to a gene. The germline V gene encodes CDR1 SNHLY and CDR2 FYNNEI. The CDR3 totals 12 residues. CDR3 sequence reads: CASGGQKETQYF. As DNA, the CDR3 is TGTGCCAGCGGGGGACAGAAAGAGACCCAGTACTTC.

This rearrangement joins TRBV7-3 to TRBJ2-7; the D gene could be TRBD1 or TRBD2 (5 bases each). Looked up from germline, CDR1 is SGHTA and CDR2 is FQGTGA. CDR3 length: 14 amino acids. With 6 bases removed from V and 3 bases from J, the gap between germline ends came to 15 bases. DNA of the CDR3: TGTGCCAGCAGGGGCCGGGACGGAGGCTACGAGCAGTACTTC. Translated, it gives CASRGRDGGYEQYF.

The chain is built from TRBV6-6 and TRBJ2-5; D is unclear. This CDR3 is 16 amino acids long. Trimming took 6 bases from V and 1 from J, leaving 18 bases between them. Per germline, CDR1 MNHNY and CDR2 SVGAGI (reference sequence). The CDR3 protein is CASSLNSPRLQETQYF. The CDR3 DNA reads as TGTGCCAGCAGCCTAAATTCCCCCAGGCTCCAAGAGACCCAGTACTTC.

V is TRBV20-1 and J is TRBJ1-5; tentative D call: TRBD1 (6 bases). CDR3 length: 16 amino acids. Germline CDR1 is DFQATT and CDR2 is SNEGSKA (reference sequence). V was clipped by 1 base and J by 2 bases, with 15 bases between them. CDR3 loop: CSARGDKTRGNQPQHF. The CDR3 coding sequence is TGCAGTGCTAGAGGGGACAAAACTCGGGGCAATCAGCCCCAGCATTTT.

This clonotype was observed once. An end of the junction differs from the germline gene, which may be a read error. The chain is built from TRBV7-2 and TRBJ1-5; TRBD1 matches at 8 bases. Germline CDR1 and CDR2: SGHTA and FQGNSA. This CDR3 is 15 amino acids long. DNA of the CDR3: TGTGCCAGCAGTTTACAGGGGGTATCGAATCAGCCCCAGCATTTC. Translated: CASSLQGVSNQPQHF.

V and J are TRBV7-4 and TRBJ2-7; 13 bases line up with TRBD2. The CDR3 is 18 residues long. In germline, CDR1 is SGHVT, CDR2 SQSDAQ. The ends lost 3 bases at V and 4 bases at J; junction bases unmatched: 12. CDR3 region: CASSLSLAAGLAGYEQYF. For the CDR3, the DNA is TGTGCCAGCAGCTTGTCCCTCGCAGCGGGACTAGCGGGATACGAGCAGTACTTC. Full variable domain (missing parts from reference TRBV7-4 and TRBJ2-7): GAGVSQSPRYKVAKRGRDVALRCDSISGHVTLYWYRQTLGQGSEVLTYSQSDAQRDKSGRPSGRFSAERPERSVSTLKIQRTEQGDSAVYLCASSLSLAAGLAGYEQYFGPGTRLTVT.

This clonotype was observed a few times. The CDR3 DNA is TGCGCCAGCAGCGAGCATTGGGACAGCGGCGAAAAACTGTTTTTT. As protein: CASSEHWDSGEKLFF. The rearrangement links TRBV4-1 to TRBJ1-4; 7 nucleotides agree with TRBD1. The CDR3 contains 15 residues. J was trimmed by 8 bases and V by 5 bases; bases with no gene match: 11. In germline, CDR1 is MGHRA, CDR2 YSYEKL.

This clonotype was picked up many times. The rearrangement uses TRBV19 and TRBJ1-1; a weak D match, TRBD1 (6 bases). The germline V gene has CDR1 LNHDA and CDR2 SQIVND (reference sequence). Trimming stripped 1 base from V and 5 bases from J, with 14 bases between. This CDR3 has 15 amino acids. The CDR3 loop is CASSIGEGGTTEAFF. The CDR3 DNA is TGTGCCAGTAGTATAGGTGAGGGGGGAACGACTGAAGCTTTCTTT.

The chain joins TRBV7-3 to TRBJ2-6; unclear D gene. Deletions cut 5 bases from V and 1 base from J, with 9 bases between. Germline CDR1 and CDR2: SGHTA and FQGTGA. This CDR3 spans 15 amino acids. CDR3 sequence reads: CASSADLSGANVLTF. For the CDR3, the DNA is TGTGCCAGCAGCGCCGATTTATCTGGGGCCAACGTCCTGACTTTC.

This clonotype showed up just a few times. This chain uses TRBV5-6 with TRBJ2-3, with D possibly being TRBD1 (6 bases). CDR1 is SGHDT, CDR2 YYEEEE, per germline. CDR3 length equals 13 residues. Trimming pared 4 bases from V and 5 bases from J, leaving 11 bases between. The DNA of the CDR3 is TGTGCCAGCAGCCTACAGGGTCTAGATACGCAGTATTTT. This encodes CASSLQGLDTQYF.

The chain is built from TRBV20-1 and TRBJ1-1, with a possible D match to TRBD1 (5 bases). V was cut by 4 bases and J by 1 base, with 10 bases left in between. CDR1 is DFQATT, CDR2 SNEGSKA, per germline (reference sequence). The CDR3 consists of 13 residues. CDR3 sequence (DNA): TGCAGTGCTAATCCCGGGGGGAACACTGAAGCTTTCTTT. Protein product: CSANPGGNTEAFF.

J is TRBJ1-6 and V is TRBV20-1; a possible D gene is TRBD1 (5 bases). CDR1 is DFQATT and CDR2 is SNEGSKA in the germline V gene (reference sequence). Trimming stripped 0 bases from V and 7 bases from J, with 16 bases between. This CDR3 region has 16 residues. The CDR3 spells CSARDPRGRGNSPLHF. The CDR3 coding sequence is TGCAGTGCTAGAGATCCCCGGGGCCGAGGAAATTCACCCCTCCACTTT.

The chain combines TRBV6-1 with TRBJ1-1; 7 positions match TRBD1. This CDR3 has 14 amino acids. The junction had 7 bases not matched to a gene; V was cut back by 5 bases and J by 4 bases. Germline V gene data show CDR1 as MNHNS and CDR2 as SASEGT. The CDR3 spells CASSQGVEGTEAFF. The DNA of the CDR3 is TGTGCCAGCAGTCAGGGGGTAGAGGGCACTGAAGCTTTCTTT.

J is TRBJ1-6 and V is TRBV19, with no clear D. CDR1 is LNHDA, CDR2 SQIVND, per germline (reference sequence). The V and J ends lost 5 bases and 4 bases respectively, with 9 bases between them. The length of the CDR3 is 14 residues. The CDR3 DNA is TGTGCCAGTAGTTACGTCGCTTATAATTCACCCCTCCACTTT. Translated: CASSYVAYNSPLHF.

The chain carries TRBV19 and TRBJ1-1, with D possibly being TRBD1 (5 bases). The CDR3 is 18 amino acids. Germline lookup yields CDR1 LNHDA and CDR2 SQIVND (reference sequence). V lost 7 bases, J lost 3 bases, and 27 bases lay in between. Here the CDR3 DNA reads TGTGCCAGTATCCCCACCCCTTACAGGATTTCTAGTGACACTGAAGCTTTCTTT. Amino acid sequence: CASIPTPYRISSDTEAFF.